This T cell receptor beta chain stems from a study of vaccination and CD4 T cells after COVID-19. Study as a whole: The convalescents were made up of six males and four females, two of whom were Hispanic.

As for treatment: roughly 11-day PBMC culture with coronavirus spike peptide pools or control peptides (ViraFEST assay). V gave up 7 bases and J gave up 0 bases, with 16 bases separating them. The CDR3 runs 15 residues. Germline assignment: CDR1 SNHLY and CDR2 FYNNEI. Cultured CD4+ T-cell DNA underwent Oncomine TCR Beta short-read sequencing. TCRdb re-called the PCR reads through MiXCR, storing one row per CDR3 protein. The profile shows approximately 12,000 distinct CDR3 sequences, over 50% of them singletons. There are a few counts of this clonotype. The antigen remains undetermined. This receptor was identified in a human donor who had recovered from COVID-19. The chain recombines TRBV2 with TRBJ2-7, with D possibly TRBD1 on 6 matching bases. Sequencing was carried out using CD4+ T cells from blood, cultured in vitro. The CDR3 DNA follows: TGTGCCAGCAAGCGAGCTCGGGACAACTCCTACGAGCAGTACTTC. As protein: CASKRARDNSYEQYF.